Each of the 2 T cell receptor beta chains below was sequenced from the same sample in a study of cytomegalovirus exposure and HLA in healthy donors. The method was immunoSEQ multiplex PCR; TCRdb's version includes in-frame clones alone and lacks a portion of them. Of fewer than 150,000 clones listed, around nine tenths are singletons. The sample consisted of PBMCs. Every receptor here comes from a man between 18 and 35 years old in good health and CMV-seropositive.

The chain couples TRBV4-1 to TRBJ1-5; TRBD1 aligns across 10 bases. The germline V gene has CDR1 MGHRA and CDR2 YSYEKL. Trimming cost V 3 bases and J 6 bases; bases outside gene matches: 8. This CDR3 contains 16 residues. CDR3 sequence reads: CASSQVKDRGFQPQHF. The CDR3 nucleotides read TGCGCCAGCAGCCAGGTAAAGGACAGGGGGTTTCAGCCCCAGCATTTT.

This clone appeared a few times. The genes are TRBV19 and TRBJ2-5; possibly TRBD1 for D (6 bases). Trimming shortened V by 8 bases and J by 3 bases, and 19 bases separated the two germline ends. Germline CDR1 is LNHDA and CDR2 is SQIVND (reference sequence). This CDR3 has 15 residues. The DNA for the CDR3 is TGTGCCAGTTCAAGTGTGGGGGCGGGTAAAGAGACCCAGTACTTC. Protein: CASSSVGAGKETQYF.